The 19 T cell receptor beta chains below were found in one sample sequenced in a study of cytomegalovirus exposure and HLA in healthy donors. The PCR employed 60 Vbeta primers together with 13 Jbeta primers. The assay was immunoSEQ multiplex PCR, and TCRdb's table has in-frame clones only and misses some. The table for this sample gives about 160,000 clones. The sample consisted of PBMCs. Receptors originate from a young man in good health and CMV-seronegative.

The rearrangement joins TRBV2 to TRBJ2-7, with a possible D match to TRBD1 (5 bases). CDR1 SNHLY and CDR2 FYNNEI come from the germline V gene. The CDR3 is 15 amino acids. The V gene lost 1 base and the J gene lost 3 bases, with 13 bases spanning the gap. The CDR3 DNA sequence: TGTGCCAGCAGTGAAGTGGCAGGGTCGGACTACGAGCAGTACTTC. Protein: CASSEVAGSDYEQYF.

V usage is TRBV27 and J usage is TRBJ2-1, with a tentative D call TRBD2 (5 bases). Trimming left V 5 bases short and J 2 bases short, with 10 bases between. The CDR3 is 14 residues long. Germline assignment: CDR1 MNHEY and CDR2 SMNVEV (reference sequence). Here the CDR3 DNA reads TGTGCCAGCAGTAAGCTAGCTCCCTACAATGAGCAGTTCTTC. This codes for CASSKLAPYNEQFF.

The V gene is TRBV27, the J gene TRBJ1-1; 9 bases are shared with TRBD1. This CDR3 has 15 amino acids. Germline V gene data show CDR1 as MNHEY and CDR2 as SMNVEV (reference sequence). The trim removed 6 bases at V and 3 bases at J, leaving 8 bases unmatched. CDR3 protein: CASRHTGGADTEAFF. Here the CDR3 DNA reads TGTGCCAGCAGGCATACAGGGGGCGCGGACACTGAAGCTTTCTTT.

V usage is TRBV19 and J usage is TRBJ1-1, with 8 nucleotides matching TRBD1. V lost 6 bases and J lost 0; bases outside the gene matches: 9. CDR1 and CDR2 (germline): LNHDA, SQIVND (reference sequence). The CDR3 length is 16 residues. The CDR3 protein is CASRDPWGQVNTEAFF. The CDR3 coding sequence is TGTGCCAGTAGAGACCCTTGGGGACAGGTGAACACTGAAGCTTTCTTT.

The chain couples TRBV5-1 to TRBJ2-4; 9 nucleotides match TRBD2. CDR3 size: 20 residues. J lost 0 bases, V lost 0 bases, and 13 bases had no gene match. Germline CDR1 reads SGHRS; CDR2 reads YFSETQ. The CDR3 DNA reads as TGCGCCAGCAGCTTGGTAGGCTCTAGCGGGATAAAATTAGCCAAAAACATTCAGTACTTC. This translates into CASSLVGSSGIKLAKNIQYF.

The chain recombines TRBV30 with TRBJ1-1; TRBD1 matches at 9 bases. CDR1 and CDR2 (germline): GTSNPN, SVGIG (reference sequence). Unmatched junction bases numbered 6, after V lost 3 bases and J lost 4 bases. The CDR3 loop spans 14 amino acids. The CDR3 DNA reads TGTGCCTGGAGCCGACAGGGGGACAGCACTGAAGCTTTCTTT. Protein sequence: CAWSRQGDSTEAFF.

The chain links TRBV19 to TRBJ1-1; D is undetermined. The germline V gene encodes CDR1 LNHDA and CDR2 SQIVND (reference sequence). CDR3 length equals 13 residues. Trimming took 6 bases from V and 1 from J, leaving 9 bases between them. DNA for the CDR3: TGTGCCAGTAGCCTACTAGAGAACACTGAAGCTTTCTTT. Protein product: CASSLLENTEAFF.

V usage is TRBV9 and J usage is TRBJ2-2; D is possibly TRBD1 (6 bases). The CDR3 is 15 amino acids. Germline CDR1 SGDLS, CDR2 YYNGEE. V lost 2 bases and J lost 0, with 8 bases in between. CDR3 nucleotides: TGTGCCAGCAGCGTGGGGACAACGAACACCGGGGAGCTGTTTTTT. It encodes CASSVGTTNTGELFF.

CDR3 protein: CASSDPGHPVYEQYF. For the CDR3, the DNA is TGTGCCAGTAGTGACCCGGGACACCCAGTGTACGAGCAGTACTTC. The V gene is TRBV19, the J gene TRBJ2-7, with D maybe TRBD1 (6 bases). V was shortened by 5 bases and J by 4 bases, with 18 bases between the two germline ends. CDR1 is LNHDA and CDR2 is SQIVND in the germline V gene (reference sequence). This CDR3 has 15 residues.

CDR3 amino acids: CASSLVGFGAGVSYEQYF. In DNA form, the CDR3 reads TGTGCCAGCAGCTTAGTCGGCTTTGGGGCAGGGGTATCCTACGAGCAGTACTTC. This rearrangement joins TRBV11-2 to TRBJ2-7; weak D call: TRBD1 (6 bases). Germline values: CDR1 SGHAT, CDR2 FQNNGV. The CDR3 loop spans 18 amino acids. V was trimmed by 1 base and J by 1 base, leaving 20 bases between them.

The chain recombines TRBV28 with TRBJ2-7; TRBD2 matches at 9 bases. Germline trimming cut 0 bases from V and 0 bases from J; bases unmatched to any gene: 9. Per the germline V gene, CDR1 is MDHEN and CDR2 is SYDVKM. CDR3 length equals 18 residues. The chain's CDR3 is CASSLWAFRGRASYEQYF. Here the CDR3 DNA reads TGTGCCAGCAGTTTATGGGCCTTTCGCGGGAGGGCCTCCTACGAGCAGTACTTC.

The chain links TRBV6-1 to TRBJ2-3, with TRBD1 matching over 10 bases. This CDR3 is 13 amino acids long. V lost 11 bases and J lost 4; bases outside the gene matches: 6. The germline V gene encodes CDR1 MNHNS and CDR2 SASEGT. The CDR3 is CAYGTGEPDTQYF. The CDR3 nucleotides are TGTGCCTACGGGACAGGGGAACCAGATACGCAGTATTTT.

The rearrangement links TRBV6-5 to TRBJ1-3; maybe TRBD1 (5 bases). The CDR3 covers 16 residues. Trimming took off 0 bases at V and 2 bases at J, with 11 bases between the two ends. Germline CDR1 reads MNHEY; CDR2 reads SVGAGI. The CDR3 DNA reads as TGTGCCAGCAGTTACTCGGTACGGACAACTGGAAACACCATATATTTT. Its translation: CASSYSVRTTGNTIYF.

The chain couples TRBV7-9 to TRBJ2-1; D might be TRBD1 (6 bases). The germline V gene has CDR1 SEHNR and CDR2 FQNEAQ (reference sequence). Trimming pared 11 bases from V and 7 bases from J, leaving 18 bases between. This CDR3 region has 13 residues. CDR3 nucleotide sequence: TGTGCCGGCAAGGTTGTAGGGGGTAATGAGCAGTTCTTC. It specifies CAGKVVGGNEQFF.

This chain uses TRBV9 with TRBJ2-1; possibly TRBD1 for D (6 bases). The germline V gene has CDR1 SGDLS and CDR2 YYNGEE. V dropped 0 bases and J dropped 2 bases, with 12 bases sitting between them. The CDR3 covers 16 residues. DNA of the CDR3: TGTGCCAGCAGCGTAGTAGGGGGTTCCACCTACAATGAGCAGTTCTTC. Encoded protein: CASSVVGGSTYNEQFF.

The V gene is TRBV5-1, the J gene TRBJ2-6, with a possible D match to TRBD1 (5 bases). Deletions cut 0 bases from V and 0 bases from J, with 16 bases between. Germline V CDR1 and CDR2: SGHRS, YFSETQ. The CDR3 consists of 19 residues. CDR3 coding DNA: TGCGCCAGCAGCTTGGTAATTCAGGGTGGGTCCTCTGGGGCCAACGTCCTGACTTTC. Translated: CASSLVIQGGSSGANVLTF.

The rearrangement links TRBV29-1 to TRBJ2-1; possible D gene TRBD1, 5 bases. Germline lookup yields CDR1 SQVTM and CDR2 ANQGSEA. CDR3 length equals 14 residues. Trimming stripped 2 bases from V and 9 bases from J, with 17 bases between. The CDR3 spells CSVEPQGEVSEQFF. In nucleotides, the CDR3 is TGCAGCGTTGAACCCCAGGGCGAGGTCAGTGAGCAGTTCTTC.

The chain couples TRBV5-1 to TRBJ2-5; TRBD2 matches at 8 bases. CDR1 and CDR2 from the germline V gene are SGHRS and YFSETQ. The CDR3 has 14 amino acids. The V segment lost 4 bases and the J segment 5 bases; nucleotides outside the gene matches: 7. This CDR3 reads CASSTGLAYETQYF. The DNA for the CDR3 is TGCGCCAGCAGCACCGGACTAGCTTACGAGACCCAGTACTTC.

The chain couples TRBV9 to TRBJ2-5, with TRBD2 matching over 10 bases. Looked up from germline, CDR1 is SGDLS and CDR2 is YYNGEE. The CDR3 sequence is 18 residues long. J lost 4 bases, V lost 0 bases, and 12 bases had no gene match. The CDR3 DNA reads as TGTGCCAGCAGCGTAGGTCTAGCGGGAGTGGATTTCCTAGAGACCCAGTACTTC. Its translation is CASSVGLAGVDFLETQYF.